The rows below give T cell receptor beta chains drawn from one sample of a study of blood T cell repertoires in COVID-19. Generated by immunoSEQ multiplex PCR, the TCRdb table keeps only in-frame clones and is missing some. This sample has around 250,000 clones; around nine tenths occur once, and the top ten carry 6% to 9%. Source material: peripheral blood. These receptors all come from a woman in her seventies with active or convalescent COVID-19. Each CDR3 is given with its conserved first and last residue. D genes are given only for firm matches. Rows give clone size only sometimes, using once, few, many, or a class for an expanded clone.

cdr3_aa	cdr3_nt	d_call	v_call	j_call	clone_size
CASSPPLDREDTEAFF	TGTGCCAGCAGCCCTCCCCTTGACAGGGAGGACACTGAAGCTTTCTTT	TRBD1	TRBV14	TRBJ1-1	NA
CASSVRQRASYEQYF	TGTGCCAGCAGCGTAAGACAGAGAGCTTCCTACGAGCAGTACTTC	NA	TRBV9	TRBJ2-7	NA
CASSQGGTASLYGYTF	TGTGCCAGCAGCCAAGGAGGGACAGCAAGCCTCTATGGCTACACCTTC	TRBD1	TRBV4-2	TRBJ1-2	NA
CASSVPGGSPLHF	TGTGCCAGCAGTGTACCGGGGGGTTCACCCCTCCACTTT	NA	TRBV25-1	TRBJ1-6	NA
CASSLDTNYGYTF	TGTGCCAGCAGCTTAGACACTAACTATGGCTACACCTTC	NA	TRBV7-2	TRBJ1-2	NA
CASRKDRVDSPLHF	TGTGCCAGCCGAAAAGACAGGGTTGATTCACCCCTCCACTTT	TRBD1	TRBV14	TRBJ1-6	NA
CASSAEGSQPQHF	TGCGCCAGCAGCGCAGAGGGCAGTCAGCCCCAGCATTTT	NA	TRBV5-1	TRBJ1-5	NA
CASSLVGGAYEQYF	TGTGCCAGCAGCTTGGTTGGCGGTGCCTACGAGCAGTACTTC	NA	TRBV5-6	TRBJ2-7	NA
CASTTFGQGVRGYTF	TGTGCCAGCACTACCTTTGGGCAGGGGGTACGTGGCTACACCTTC	TRBD1	TRBV6-5	TRBJ1-2	NA
CASSPRGGSGYTF	TGTGCCAGCAGTCCCCGCGGGGGTAGTGGCTACACCTTC	NA	TRBV25-1	TRBJ1-2	NA
CSVEGGGARGYTF	TGCAGCGTTGAAGGCGGGGGGGCGCGTGGCTACACCTTC	NA	TRBV29-1	TRBJ1-2	NA
CASPEGTRTRDEQYF	TGTGCCAGCCCCGAAGGGACGCGGACTAGGGACGAGCAGTACTTC	TRBD2	TRBV6-5	TRBJ2-7	NA
CASSTGGTDTGELFF	TGTGCCAGCTCTACAGGGGGGACGGACACCGGGGAGCTGTTTTTT	TRBD1	TRBV18	TRBJ2-2	NA
CASPLLKPQHF	TGTGCCAGCCCTTTACTGAAGCCCCAGCATTTT	NA	TRBV27	TRBJ1-5	NA
CASSRAQGTGSYNEQFF	TGCGCCAGCAGCCGAGCACAGGGGACGGGGTCCTACAATGAGCAGTTCTTC	TRBD1	TRBV4-3	TRBJ2-1	NA
CASSVVRAAGYYNEQFF	TGCGCCAGCAGTGTAGTTAGGGCGGCGGGGTACTACAATGAGCAGTTCTTC	NA	TRBV10-1	TRBJ2-1	NA
CASTPRGGRAFEQFF	TGTGCCAGCACCCCCCGGGGAGGGAGGGCCTTTGAGCAGTTCTTC	TRBD2	TRBV7-2	TRBJ2-1	once
CASSTGLRGLTDTQYF	TGCGCCAGCAGCACCGGACTCCGAGGGCTCACAGATACGCAGTATTTT	NA	TRBV5-1	TRBJ2-3	NA
CASSETATRYYGYTF	TGTGCCAGCAGTGAAACAGCCACACGGTACTATGGCTACACCTTC	NA	TRBV6-1	TRBJ1-2	NA
CASSQGGGSGRNEQFF	TGTGCCAGCAGCCAAGGAGGGGGAAGTGGCAGAAATGAGCAGTTCTTC	NA	TRBV4-2	TRBJ2-1	NA
CASSWDRATDTQYF	TGTGCCAGCAGCTGGGACAGAGCTACAGATACGCAGTATTTT	TRBD1	TRBV7-6	TRBJ2-3	NA
CASSNKPGDWEQYF	TGTGCCAGCAGTAACAAACCTGGGGACTGGGAGCAGTACTTC	NA	TRBV6-1	TRBJ2-7	NA
CAISDFQGGNTEAFF	TGTGCCATCAGTGACTTCCAGGGAGGTAACACTGAAGCTTTCTTT	NA	TRBV10-3	TRBJ1-1	NA
CASSTEQGGGQPQHF	TGTGCCAGCAGCACCGAACAGGGGGGTGGTCAGCCCCAGCATTTT	TRBD1	TRBV6-6	TRBJ1-5	few
CASSLSTTGHTEAFF	TGTGCCAGCAGTTTATCGACGACAGGGCACACTGAAGCTTTCTTT	TRBD1	TRBV27	TRBJ1-1	NA
CASSPGQRRHEQYF	TGTGCCAGCTCACCGGGACAGCGGCGCCACGAGCAGTACTTC	TRBD1	TRBV18	TRBJ2-7	NA
CASSVATGVRGQGEKLFF	TGTGCCAGCAGCGTAGCTACCGGTGTGAGGGGACAGGGGGAAAAACTGTTTTTT	TRBD1	TRBV9	TRBJ1-4	NA
CASSLQRGSVNTQYF	TGTGCCAGCAGCCTCCAGCGGGGCTCCGTTAATACGCAGTATTTT	TRBD2	TRBV7-2	TRBJ2-3	NA
CAISQDRAEDTIYF	TGTGCCATCAGCCAGGACAGGGCCGAAGACACCATATATTTT	TRBD1	TRBV10-3	TRBJ1-3	NA
CATSGPNNQPQHF	TGTGCCACCAGTGGGCCGAACAATCAGCCCCAGCATTTT	NA	TRBV24-1	TRBJ1-5	few
CASSPGTANTNYGYTF	TGTGCCAGCAGCCCCGGGACAGCGAATACTAACTATGGCTACACCTTC	TRBD1	TRBV5-4	TRBJ1-2	NA
CSVEFGGMPNEQFF	TGCAGCGTTGAGTTTGGCGGTATGCCGAATGAGCAGTTCTTC	NA	TRBV29-1	TRBJ2-1	NA
CASSSGGETQYF	TGTGCCAGCAGCTCAGGAGGGGAGACCCAGTACTTC	NA	TRBV11-2	TRBJ2-5	NA
CASSRVGGGSGYTF	TGTGCCAGCAGCCGAGTCGGGGGTGGGTCTGGCTACACCTTC	NA	TRBV7-9	TRBJ1-2	NA
CASSSSRLAQGTPVYGYTF	TGTGCCAGCAGTTCCAGCCGCCTTGCCCAGGGAACCCCAGTCTATGGCTACACCTTC	NA	TRBV6-2/TRBV6-3	TRBJ1-2	NA
CASRDRDAPLHF	TGTGCCAGCAGAGACAGGGACGCACCCCTCCACTTT	TRBD1	TRBV6-5	TRBJ1-6	medium-sized
CASSPAGAANTEAFF	TGTGCCAGCAGCCCTGCAGGGGCGGCGAACACTGAAGCTTTCTTT	NA	TRBV9	TRBJ1-1	NA
CASSFVDTSSGNTIYF	TGTGCCAGCAGCTTCGTGGACACGAGCTCTGGAAACACCATATATTTT	NA	TRBV5-6	TRBJ1-3	NA
CASSVDRGNTEAFF	TGTGCCAGCAGCGTAGACAGGGGGAACACTGAAGCTTTCTTT	TRBD1	TRBV6-4	TRBJ1-1	once
CASSLKQGNQPQHF	TGTGCCAGCAGTTTGAAACAGGGGAACCAGCCCCAGCATTTT	TRBD1	TRBV2	TRBJ1-5	NA
CASSLSSGDYEQYF	TGTGCCAGCAGCTTGTCCAGCGGAGACTACGAGCAGTACTTC	NA	TRBV11-3	TRBJ2-7	NA
CASSPGRRSNTGELFF	TGTGCCAGCAGCCCTGGCCGCAGATCGAACACCGGGGAGCTGTTTTTT	NA	TRBV3-1/TRBV3-2	TRBJ2-2	NA
CASSIDLAGTAGRANYGYTF	TGTGCCAGTAGTATAGACCTCGCCGGGACAGCAGGGAGAGCTAACTATGGCTACACCTTC	TRBD1	TRBV19	TRBJ1-2	NA
CASSSVMQGRGNQPQHF	TGTGCCAGCAGTTCAGTGATGCAGGGTAGGGGCAATCAGCCCCAGCATTTT	NA	TRBV27	TRBJ1-5	NA
CASSLMGSQGYTF	TGTGCCAGCAGCTTAATGGGCAGTCAGGGCTACACCTTC	NA	TRBV7-8	TRBJ1-2	NA
CASSLRGMNYNEQFF	TGTGCCAGCAGTCTCCGGGGGATGAACTACAATGAGCAGTTCTTC	NA	TRBV3-1/TRBV3-2	TRBJ2-1	NA
CASSYSTGERGKQYF	TGTGCCAGCAGTTACTCGACAGGGGAGCGGGGAAAGCAGTACTTC	NA	TRBV6-6	TRBJ2-7	NA
CASSPRQGTGDGYTF	TGTGCCAGTAGTCCCCGACAGGGTACGGGGGATGGCTACACCTTC	TRBD1	TRBV19	TRBJ1-2	once
CASSLGGTASSYEQYF	TGTGCCAGCAGCTTGGGAGGGACAGCCAGCTCCTACGAGCAGTACTTC	TRBD1	TRBV5-6	TRBJ2-7	NA
CASSMSAGSHTDTQYF	TGTGCCAGTAGTATGAGTGCAGGGTCTCACACAGATACGCAGTATTTT	NA	TRBV19	TRBJ2-3	NA
CATSDVGQGTQPQHF	TGTGCCACCAGTGACGTTGGACAGGGGACTCAGCCCCAGCATTTT	TRBD1	TRBV24-1	TRBJ1-5	NA
CASSLFVSGGFSTDTQYF	TGTGCCAGCAGTTTATTCGTTAGCGGGGGGTTTAGCACAGATACGCAGTATTTT	TRBD2	TRBV27	TRBJ2-3	NA
CASSLNTGNTIYF	TGTGCCAGCAGCTTAAACACCGGAAACACCATATATTTT	NA	TRBV11-2	TRBJ1-3	NA
CASSSPDRYTEAFF	TGTGCCAGCAGTTCCCCAGACAGGTACACTGAAGCTTTCTTT	NA	TRBV6-6	TRBJ1-1	NA